Reported below is one TCR beta chain. The antigen remains unidentified. Here immunoSEQ multiplex PCR was the method, and the copy in TCRdb shows in-frame clones only, minus some. The sample yields hundreds of thousands of clones, approximately 84% seen once. The source of the sample is a study of cytomegalovirus exposure and HLA in healthy donors. As for the study in general: Per a later analysis, the 550 to 850 first-cohort and some 110 validation repertoires shared one platform. General study points: Confirmation in vitro established that a few CMV-associated chains were specific for CMV antigens. The tendency of first-cohort TCR clusters to co-occur in the 120 or so validation repertoires was the finding of a later analysis.

The validation cohort, a group of over a hundred subjects, included the donors and was separate from the approximately 700-subject first cohort. The germline V gene has CDR1 SGHNT and CDR2 YYREEE (reference sequence). The CDR3 is 14 amino acids. The V gene end was trimmed by 5 bases and the J gene end by 4 bases; junction bases not matched to a gene: 8. This chain joins TRBV5-4 and TRBJ1-1, with TRBD1 matching 7 bases. The clonotype was recovered from a man between 18 and 35 years old in good health and CMV-seropositive. The sequenced sample consisted of PBMCs. DNA for the CDR3: TGTGCCAGCAGGGCTACAGGGGAGGGCACTGAAGCTTTCTTT. Translated, it gives CASRATGEGTEAFF.